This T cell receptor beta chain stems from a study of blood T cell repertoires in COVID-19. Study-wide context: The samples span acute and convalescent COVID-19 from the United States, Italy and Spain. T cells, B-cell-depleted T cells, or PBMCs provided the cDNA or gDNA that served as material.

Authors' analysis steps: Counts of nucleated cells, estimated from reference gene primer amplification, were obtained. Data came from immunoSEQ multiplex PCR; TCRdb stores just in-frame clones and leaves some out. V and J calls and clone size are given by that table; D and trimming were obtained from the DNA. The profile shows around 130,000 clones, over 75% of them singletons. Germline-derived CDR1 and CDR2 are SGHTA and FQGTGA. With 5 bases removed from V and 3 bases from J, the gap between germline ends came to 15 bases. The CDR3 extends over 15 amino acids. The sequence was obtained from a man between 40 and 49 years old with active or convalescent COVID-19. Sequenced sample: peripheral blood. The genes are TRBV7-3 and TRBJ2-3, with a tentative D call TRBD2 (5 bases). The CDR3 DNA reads TGTGCCAGCAGCCCCCACCCGGGATCGACAGATACGCAGTATTTT. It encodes CASSPHPGSTDTQYF.